The 28 T cell receptor beta chains below all came from one sample that was sequenced in a study of blood T cell repertoires in COVID-19. Profiled with immunoSEQ multiplex PCR; TCRdb holds only in-frame clones, not every one. The sample yields around 77,000 clones, approximately 85% seen once. Sequencing was done on a sample of peripheral blood. These receptors were obtained from an elderly man with acute or convalescent COVID-19.

This clone was detected only once. V gene TRBV7-6 combines with J gene TRBJ2-7; 12 positions agree with TRBD2. The length of the CDR3 is 16 residues. Germline V gene lookup returns CDR1 SGHVS and CDR2 FNYEAQ. After removal of 0 bases from V and 3 bases from J, the junction contained 3 bases not matched to a gene. The CDR3 DNA reads as TGTGCCAGCAGCTTAGCGACTAGCGGGAGTGACTACGAGCAGTACTTC. Encoded protein: CASSLATSGSDYEQYF.

V gene TRBV19 combines with J gene TRBJ2-7, with 10 bases matching TRBD1. Trimming took 7 bases from V and 6 from J; bases not matched to a gene: 9. The CDR3 runs to 14 residues. Germline V gene lookup returns CDR1 LNHDA and CDR2 SQIVND (reference sequence). DNA of the CDR3: TGTGCCAGTACCTCCGGGACAGGGGTCTTCGAGCAGTACTTC. Translating it yields CASTSGTGVFEQYF.

The chain has TRBV10-2 and TRBJ1-1; D unresolved. V was clipped by 6 bases and J by 0 bases, with 11 bases between them. The germline gives CDR1 WSHSY, CDR2 SAAADI. The CDR3 is made up of 14 amino acids. In DNA form, the CDR3 reads TGCGCCAGCAGGGGAGGACCGTTGAACACTGAAGCTTTCTTT. It translates to CASRGGPLNTEAFF.

The V gene is TRBV21-1, the J gene TRBJ2-1; the D segment call TRBD2 is taken from the table without a DNA check. TRBV21-1 is deemed a pseudogene. The CDR3 extends over 22 amino acids. The CDR3 region has the DNA TGTGCCAGCCCCCAGGGGCGTCGGCGGGAGGGAGATTCTTCGGTTTCCTACAATGAGCAGTTCTTC. It specifies CASPQGRRREGDSSVSYNEQFF.

This clone was counted between two and nine times. The chain links TRBV6-5 to TRBJ2-7, with D perhaps TRBD2 (6 bases). V was clipped by 5 bases and J by 5 bases, with 10 bases between them. Germline CDR1 MNHEY, CDR2 SVGAGI. This CDR3 has 12 amino acids. CDR3 loop: CASSRRGDEQYF. The CDR3 DNA follows: TGTGCCAGCAGTCGGCGGGGTGACGAGCAGTACTTC.

The chain links TRBV9 to TRBJ2-1, with 9 bases matching TRBD2. With 0 bases clipped from V and 6 bases from J, the junction kept 4 bases outside the gene matches. Germline CDR1 SGDLS, CDR2 YYNGEE. The CDR3 is made up of 15 amino acids. CDR3 region: CASSVAREGRNEQFF. The CDR3, as DNA: TGTGCCAGCAGCGTAGCGCGGGAGGGCCGCAATGAGCAGTTCTTC. The full variable domain, its missing parts supplied by reference TRBV9 and TRBJ2-1, is DSGVTQTPKHLITATGQRVTLRCSPRSGDLSVYWYQQSLDQGLQFLIQYYNGEERAKGNILERFSAQQFPDLHSELNLSSLELGDSALYFCASSVAREGRNEQFFGPGTRLTVL.

The chain combines TRBV5-5 with TRBJ1-4, with D uncertain. The CDR3 has 15 amino acids. Germline V gives CDR1 SGHKS, CDR2 YYEKEE (reference sequence). The V end was cut by 1 base, the J end by 8 bases, with 15 bases between. The CDR3 DNA is TGTGCCAGCAGCTTGATAGGAGTTCGTGAGGAAAAACTGTTTTTT. Protein sequence: CASSLIGVREEKLFF.

This CDR3 is CASSHPGQGRGEKLFF. CDR3 DNA sequence: TGTGCCAGCAGCCATCCGGGACAGGGAAGGGGTGAAAAACTGTTTTTT. The V and J genes are TRBV6-6 and TRBJ1-4, with 9 bases fitting TRBD1. The germline V gene has CDR1 MNHNY and CDR2 SVGAGI (reference sequence). The CDR3 runs 16 residues. The V gene end was trimmed by 6 bases and the J gene end by 7 bases; junction bases not matched to a gene: 12.

This clone was seen a single time. This chain uses TRBV4-3 with TRBJ2-4; 8 positions match TRBD2. Germline assignment: CDR1 LGHNA and CDR2 YSLEER. CDR3 size: 17 residues. V trimming: 1 base; J trimming: 6 bases; junction bases outside the gene matches: 11. This CDR3 reads CASSQGGGQRGRNIQYF. DNA for the CDR3: TGCGCCAGCAGCCAAGGAGGAGGCCAGCGGGGGAGAAACATTCAGTACTTC.

The chain combines TRBV2 with TRBJ2-7, with 7 nucleotides matching TRBD2. This CDR3 has 14 residues. Trimming cost V 4 bases and J 2 bases; bases outside gene matches: 5. Germline V gene data show CDR1 as SNHLY and CDR2 as FYNNEI. The CDR3 loop reads CASSAGTKTYEQYF. The CDR3, as DNA: TGTGCCAGCAGTGCCGGGACTAAGACCTACGAGCAGTACTTC.

J is TRBJ1-1 and V is TRBV3-1 (or the pseudogene TRBV3-2); D gene uncertain. V lost 4 bases and J 2 bases, leaving 8 bases between the germline ends. The CDR3 length is 13 residues. Germline lookup yields CDR1 LGHDT and CDR2 YNNKEL (reference sequence). The CDR3 here is CASSPMVNTEAFF. The CDR3 nucleotides read TGTGCCAGCAGCCCTATGGTAAACACTGAAGCTTTCTTT.

V usage is TRBV28 and J usage is TRBJ1-4; D perhaps matches TRBD1 (6 bases). This CDR3 has 15 residues. V lost 6 bases and J lost 8, with 19 bases in between. The V gene's germline CDR1 is MDHEN and CDR2 SYDVKM. The CDR3 bases are TGTGCCAGCAGAATTATAGGACAGATCACAGAAAAACTGTTTTTT. It specifies CASRIIGQITEKLFF.

The chain joins TRBV11-3 to TRBJ1-3, with D maybe TRBD1 (6 bases). CDR1 and CDR2 from the germline V gene are SGHNT and YENEEA. With 5 bases removed from V and 0 bases from J, the gap between germline ends came to 14 bases. The CDR3 covers 16 residues. The CDR3, as DNA: TGTGCCAGCAGCCTCAGGGGCCTGAGCTCTGGAAACACCATATATTTT. Translation: CASSLRGLSSGNTIYF.

As concerns this clone: A read error may account for a junction end that differs from germline. The chain uses TRBV19 and TRBJ2-3, with TRBD2 matching over 7 bases. CDR3 length: 14 residues. Germline lookup yields CDR1 LNHDA and CDR2 SQIVND (reference sequence). CDR3 residues: CASRIAGSPDTQYF. The DNA for the CDR3 is TGTGCCAGTAGAATAGCGGGTAGCCCAGATACGCAGTATTTT.

The chain carries TRBV15 and TRBJ2-5, with D possibly TRBD2 on 7 matching bases. CDR3 size: 15 residues. V was cut by 3 bases and J by 5 bases, with 16 bases left in between. In germline, CDR1 is LNHNV, CDR2 YYDKDF (reference sequence). In DNA form, the CDR3 reads TGTGCCACCAGCAGGACTGGGGGGGGGCGGGAGACCCAGTACTTC. It codes for CATSRTGGGRETQYF. The whole variable domain, filled in from reference TRBV15 and TRBJ2-5, reads DAMVIQNPRYQVTQFGKPVTLSCSQTLNHNVMYWYQQKSSQAPKLLFHYYDKDFNNEADTPDNFQSRRPNTSFCFLDIRSPGLGDTAMYLCATSRTGGGRETQYFGPGTRLLVL.

In this sample, this clone turned up a few times. The V and J genes are TRBV3-1 (or the pseudogene TRBV3-2) and TRBJ1-1; 10 nucleotides match TRBD1. Germline V lookup: CDR1 LGHDT, CDR2 YNNKEL (reference sequence). This CDR3 is built from 16 residues. V dropped 4 bases and J dropped 3; count of bases not matched to a gene: 8. CDR3 sequence reads: CASSLDSGTGDTEAFF. The CDR3 bases are TGTGCCAGCAGCCTTGATTCCGGGACAGGGGACACTGAAGCTTTCTTT.

This clone turned up a few times. In DNA form, the CDR3 reads TGTGCCATCAGTGATTTCCCCGGGACTGAAATCTCCTACGAGCAGTACTTC. Translation gives CAISDFPGTEISYEQYF. The chain recombines TRBV10-3 with TRBJ2-7; D might be TRBD2 (6 bases). V lost 3 bases, J lost 0 bases, and 18 bases lay in between. This CDR3 region has 17 residues. The germline V gene encodes CDR1 ENHRY and CDR2 SYGVKD.

The V and J genes are TRBV29-1 and TRBJ1-5; TRBD1 matches at 7 bases. CDR1 is SQVTM and CDR2 is ANQGSEA in the germline V gene. V lost 5 bases to trimming and J lost 2 bases; unmatched junction nucleotides: 3. This CDR3 has 13 amino acids. CDR3 nucleotides: TGCAGCGTTCGACAGGGAGGCAATCAGCCCCAGCATTTT. Translating it yields CSVRQGGNQPQHF.

The genes are TRBV6-1 and TRBJ2-2; TRBD2 is a possible D gene (5 bases). The length of the CDR3 is 15 residues. CDR1 MNHNS and CDR2 SASEGT come from the germline V gene. V lost 3 bases to trimming and J lost 4 bases, with 12 bases between them. The CDR3 protein is CASSEWSGATGELFF. The CDR3 bases are TGTGCCAGCAGTGAGTGGAGCGGAGCCACCGGGGAGCTGTTTTTT.

Only a few counts were recorded for this clone. The CDR3 spells CASNSGTSGNTIYF. The CDR3 nucleotides are TGTGCCAGCAACTCGGGGACATCTGGAAACACCATATATTTT. This chain links TRBV7-2 with TRBJ1-3, with D maybe TRBD1 (6 bases). V lost 7 bases, J lost 1 base, and 11 bases lay in between. The CDR3 is 14 residues long. CDR1 and CDR2 from the germline V gene are SGHTA and FQGNSA.

The chain combines TRBV27 with TRBJ2-1; 13 bases are shared with TRBD2. The germline CDR1 and CDR2 sequences are MNHEY and SMNVEV (reference sequence). This CDR3 contains 18 residues. V was clipped by 4 bases and J by 7 bases; unmatched bases: 13. The CDR3 here is CASSSRGLAGFTGNEQFF. DNA of the CDR3: TGTGCCAGCAGTTCCCGGGGACTAGCGGGATTCACGGGGAATGAGCAGTTCTTC.

The chain has TRBV7-2 and TRBJ1-1, with D maybe TRBD1 (5 bases). Between the trimmed V and J ends, which lost 3 bases and 6 bases, there was a span of 20 bases. CDR1 is SGHTA, CDR2 FQGNSA, per germline. This CDR3 contains 16 residues. The CDR3 DNA follows: TGTGCCAGCAGCTTGGCTTCAGGCGGGGGGGGGTCTGAAGCTTTCTTT. Translation: CASSLASGGGGSEAFF. Drawing the rest from reference TRBV7-2 and TRBJ1-1, the complete variable domain is GAGVSQSPSNKVTEKGKDVELRCDPISGHTALYWYRQSLGQGLEFLIYFQGNSAPDKSGLPSDRFSAERTGGSVSTLTIQRTQQEDSAVYLCASSLASGGGGSEAFFGQGTRLTVV.

V gene TRBV6-2 or TRBV6-3 combines with J gene TRBJ2-3; 7 bases are a match to TRBD1. CDR1 and CDR2 from the germline V gene are MNHEY and SVGEGT. The junction had 17 bases not matched to a gene; V was cut back by 7 bases and J by 4 bases. This CDR3 spans 17 amino acids. CDR3 in amino acids: CASNPHTGVFGADTQYF. CDR3 DNA sequence: TGTGCCAGCAACCCTCACACAGGGGTTTTCGGGGCAGATACGCAGTATTTT.

The V gene is TRBV6-5, the J gene TRBJ1-2, with D possibly TRBD1 on 5 matching bases. Germline CDR1 MNHEY, CDR2 SVGAGI. The CDR3 sequence is 13 residues long. The V and J ends lost 10 bases and 8 bases respectively, with 20 bases between them. The CDR3 coding sequence is TGTGCCAACTCGGGGGAAGGGGCTAGGGGCTACACCTTC. Protein product: CANSGEGARGYTF.

This clone appeared a single time. This chain connects TRBV24-1 to TRBJ2-2; 8 bases align to TRBD1. The CDR3 length is 17 residues. Germline-derived CDR1 and CDR2 are KGHDR and SFDVKD. V lost 1 base and J lost 1; bases outside the gene matches: 4. CDR3 region: CATSDFPGTGNTGELFF. DNA for the CDR3: TGTGCCACCAGTGATTTCCCCGGGACAGGGAACACCGGGGAGCTGTTTTTT.

V is TRBV28 and J is TRBJ2-5; TRBD1 aligns across 9 bases. V shed 7 bases, J shed 5 bases, and the junction held 8 bases outside the gene matches. Germline V gene data show CDR1 as MDHEN and CDR2 as SYDVKM. This CDR3 has 14 residues. CDR3 in DNA: TGTGCCAGCACGATAGGACAGGGGCTGGAGACCCAGTACTTC. Its translation is CASTIGQGLETQYF.

The CDR3: CASSLEMAGRSGNTIYF. The CDR3 DNA follows: TGTGCCAGCAGCTTAGAGATGGCAGGGCGGTCTGGAAACACCATATATTTT. The V gene is TRBV7-6, the J gene TRBJ1-3, with D tentatively TRBD1 (5 bases). The V and J ends lost 1 base and 1 base respectively, with 14 bases between them. This CDR3 comprises 17 residues. Germline V CDR1 and CDR2: SGHVS, FNYEAQ. Based on the CDR3 plus reference TRBV7-6 and TRBJ1-3, the full variable domain is GAGVSQSPRYKVTKRGQDVALRCDPISGHVSLYWYRQALGQGPEFLTYFNYEAQQDKSGLPNDRFSAERPEGSISTLTIQRTEQRDSAMYRCASSLEMAGRSGNTIYFGEGSWLTVV.

The rearrangement joins TRBV11-2 to TRBJ2-1; 9 nucleotides line up with TRBD2. CDR1 SGHAT and CDR2 FQNNGV come from the germline V gene. The CDR3 totals 17 residues. J gave up 9 bases and V 4 bases, and 16 bases lay outside the gene matches. The CDR3 loop reads CASSSFRWREGLGEQFF. In DNA form, the CDR3 reads TGTGCCAGCAGCTCCTTCCGATGGCGGGAGGGCCTCGGTGAGCAGTTCTTC. Combining the CDR3 with reference TRBV11-2 and TRBJ2-1 gives the whole variable domain EAGVAQSPRYKIIEKRQSVAFWCNPISGHATLYWYQQILGQGPKLLIQFQNNGVVDDSQLPKDRFSAERLKGVDSTLKIQPAKLEDSAVYLCASSSFRWREGLGEQFFGPGTRLTVL.